This T cell receptor (beta chain) was retrieved from a study of vaccination effects on CD4 cells after COVID-19. Only in-frame clones appear in the TCRdb table, and some are missing; sequencing was by immunoSEQ multiplex PCR. The sample holds around 69,000 clones, around 85% seen once. The authors isolated CD4+ T cells after 10 days of culture. Each participant was administered two doses of either the BNT162b2 or the mRNA-1273 vaccine. Vaccine recipients, nucleocapsid antibody negative, had no prior SARS-CoV-2 infection. Points on this clone: The antigen remains undetermined.

Germline CDR1 reads SGDLS; CDR2 reads YYNGEE. V shed 2 bases and J 8 bases; nucleotides not matched to a gene: 8. The CDR3 runs to 16 residues. The chain employs TRBV9 and TRBJ1-6; 9 bases map to TRBD1. The sample consisted of CD4+ T cells from PBMCs cultured without peptide, taken after COVID-19 vaccination. The clonotype comes from a human donor who received a COVID-19 vaccine. The CDR3 DNA reads as TGTGCCAGCAGCGTCACAGGGGGCGCCCCAGATTCACCCCTCCACTTT. Protein: CASSVTGGAPDSPLHF. Full variable domain (remainder filled in from reference TRBV9 and TRBJ1-6): DSGVTQTPKHLITATGQRVTLRCSPRSGDLSVYWYQQSLDQGLQFLIQYYNGEERAKGNILERFSAQQFPDLHSELNLSSLELGDSALYFCASSVTGGAPDSPLHFGNGTRLTVT.